Listed here are 8 T cell receptor beta chains from one sample, sequenced in a study of T cell repertoires in ileal Crohn's disease. Assay used: immunoSEQ multiplex PCR; TCRdb lists only in-frame clones, some missing. Among 15,000 or so clones, about 80% were seen once, and the ten largest hold about 4.4%. The time point denotes: inflamed ileum from the surgical specimen. Sample: ileal tissue. These receptors all come from an adult with Crohn's disease.

The chain links TRBV9 to TRBJ2-7; 9 positions agree with TRBD2. V trimming: 3 bases; J trimming: 6 bases; junction bases outside the gene matches: 16. This CDR3 has 17 amino acids. Looked up from germline, CDR1 is SGDLS and CDR2 is YYNGEE. The CDR3 bases are TGTGCCAGCAGCGCCCTATCCGGGGCGGGAGGGCCTAGCGAGCAGTACTTC. This codes for CASSALSGAGGPSEQYF.

The CDR3 DNA reads as TGTGCCAGCGGTTCACGAACACAAGGAGCTAACTATGGCTACACCTTC. Translating it yields CASGSRTQGANYGYTF. The V and J genes are TRBV27 and TRBJ1-2; D not certain. The germline CDR1 and CDR2 sequences are MNHEY and SMNVEV (reference sequence). The CDR3 runs 16 residues. The V end was cut by 8 bases, the J end by 0 bases, with 19 bases between.

The V gene is TRBV4-3, the J gene TRBJ2-6, with TRBD2 as a possible D gene (5 bases). This CDR3 is built from 18 residues. V lost 0 bases to trimming and J lost 0 bases, with 12 bases between them. The germline V gene encodes CDR1 LGHNA and CDR2 YSLEER. CDR3 coding DNA: TGCGCCAGCAGCCAAGATGTGGACGGGAACTCTGGGGCCAACGTCCTGACTTTC. This translates into CASSQDVDGNSGANVLTF.

The J gene is TRBJ2-2, the V gene TRBV9; 8 positions match TRBD1. V lost 4 bases to trimming and J lost 7 bases; unmatched junction nucleotides: 9. This CDR3 has 15 amino acids. Germline assignment: CDR1 SGDLS and CDR2 YYNGEE. CDR3 in amino acids: CASSPTGVGHGELFF. The CDR3, as DNA: TGTGCCAGCAGCCCGACAGGGGTTGGTCACGGGGAGCTGTTTTTT.

The chain combines TRBV28 with TRBJ2-7, with 8 positions matching TRBD1. This CDR3 contains 11 residues. V was pared by 8 bases and J by 4 bases, with 1 base of the junction left unmatched. Germline V gene sequence: CDR1 MDHEN, CDR2 SYDVKM. The CDR3 DNA reads as TGTGCCAGCCAGGGGGCTTACGAGCAGTACTTC. Amino acid sequence: CASQGAYEQYF. Using reference TRBV28 and TRBJ2-7 for the parts outside the CDR3, the full variable domain is DVKVTQSSRYLVKRTGEKVFLECVQDMDHENMFWYRQDPGLGLRLIYFSYDVKMKEKGDIPEGYSVSREKKERFSLILESASTNQTSMYLCASQGAYEQYFGPGTRLTVT.

The rearrangement links TRBV4-1 to TRBJ2-7; D perhaps matches TRBD2 (5 bases). Between the trimmed V and J ends, which lost 4 bases and 1 base, there was a span of 11 bases. From germline, CDR1 is MGHRA and CDR2 YSYEKL. This CDR3 is built from 14 residues. The CDR3 loop reads CASSLERSSYEQYF. The CDR3 nucleotides read TGCGCCAGCAGCCTGGAGCGGAGTTCCTACGAGCAGTACTTC.

This clone was seen a single time. The V and J genes are TRBV7-9 and TRBJ2-7; 12 bases are shared with TRBD2. J lost 5 bases, V lost 4 bases, and 15 bases had no gene match. Germline V lookup: CDR1 SEHNR, CDR2 FQNEAQ (reference sequence). The CDR3 length is 18 residues. The CDR3 region has the DNA TGTGCCAGCAGCTCCCCCCCTAGCGGGAGGGCCGACCGGAACGAGCAGTACTTC. The encoded protein is CASSSPPSGRADRNEQYF.

This sequence joins TRBV28 and TRBJ2-7; tentatively, D is TRBD1 (5 bases). CDR1 and CDR2 from the germline V gene are MDHEN and SYDVKM. The V and J ends lost 7 bases and 3 bases respectively, with 13 bases between them. The CDR3 extends over 13 amino acids. The CDR3 DNA reads TGTGCCAGCACCGGTCAGGGCCACTACGAGCAGTACTTC. Amino acids: CASTGQGHYEQYF.